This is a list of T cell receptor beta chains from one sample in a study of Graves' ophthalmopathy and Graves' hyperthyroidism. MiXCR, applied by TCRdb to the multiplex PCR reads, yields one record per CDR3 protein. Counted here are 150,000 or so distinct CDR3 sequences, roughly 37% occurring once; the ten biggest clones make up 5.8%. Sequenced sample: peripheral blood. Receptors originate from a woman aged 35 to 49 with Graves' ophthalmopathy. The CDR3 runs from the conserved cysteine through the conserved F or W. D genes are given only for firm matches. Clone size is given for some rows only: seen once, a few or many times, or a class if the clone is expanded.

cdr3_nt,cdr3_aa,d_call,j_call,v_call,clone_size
TGTGCCAGCGAGGGGATTGACAGTCTGTCCTACGAGCAGTACTTC,CASEGIDSLSYEQYF,.,TRBJ2-7,TRBV6-2/TRBV6-3,many
TGTGCCAGTTATAAGGGGTCTGAAGCTTTCTTT,CASYKGSEAFF,.,TRBJ1-1,TRBV28,.
TGTGCCAGCAGTTGGGAAAAAGCGGGGGCGGGATTTAACACCATATATTTT,CASSWEKAGAGFNTIYF,.,TRBJ1-3,TRBV6-5,many
TGTGCCAGCAGACACACCGACATTCACGAGCAGTACTTC,CASRHTDIHEQYF,.,TRBJ2-7,TRBV7-2,many
TGTGCCAGCAGTTTTTCCAGGGGAAACACTGAAGCTTTCTTT,CASSFSRGNTEAFF,.,TRBJ1-1,TRBV12-3/TRBV12-4,few
TGTGCCAGCAGGGAATTGGGACAGGGCATAGCCAAAAACATTCAGTACTTC,CASRELGQGIAKNIQYF,TRBD1,TRBJ2-4,TRBV6-1,.
TGTGCCAGCAGCTCATACAGGGAAGCTTTCTTT,CASSSYREAFF,.,TRBJ1-1,TRBV27,many
TGTGCCAGCAGTTCCAGACAGGGCGTGAACACTGAAGCTTTCTTT,CASSSRQGVNTEAFF,TRBD1,TRBJ1-1,TRBV27,.
TGTGCCAGCAGCCAGGAGGGTCCCCCTGGAAACACCATATATTTT,CASSQEGPPGNTIYF,.,TRBJ1-3,TRBV7-3,many
TGTGCCAGCAGCTCCACTAGGTACGAGCAGTACTTC,CASSSTRYEQYF,.,TRBJ2-7,TRBV7-2,many
TGTGCCAGCAACCCAGGGAGTAGCGATTGGAACGGGGAGCTGTTTTTT,CASNPGSSDWNGELFF,.,TRBJ2-2,TRBV6-1,.
TGTGCCAGCAGCCTACAGGGGCCAGAGACCCAGTACTTC,CASSLQGPETQYF,TRBD1,TRBJ2-5,TRBV12-3/TRBV12-4,.
TGTGCCAGCAGTCGACAGGGGTTTACCCTCCACTTT,CASSRQGFTLHF,TRBD1,TRBJ1-6,TRBV11-2,many
TGTGCCAGCAGCTTATACTTGGCCACGAGGGCCAATCAGCCCCAGCATTTT,CASSLYLATRANQPQHF,.,TRBJ1-5,TRBV11-2,.
TGTGCCAGCAGCTTCAATAGTTACTATGGCTACACCTTC,CASSFNSYYGYTF,.,TRBJ1-2,TRBV28,many
TGTGCCAGCAGCCCATCTAATTCACCCCTCCACTTT,CASSPSNSPLHF,.,TRBJ1-6,TRBV7-9,many
TGTGCCAGCAGCGAGGACAGCCCGAGGCCCCAGCATTTT,CASSEDSPRPQHF,.,TRBJ1-5,TRBV2,many
TGTGCCAGCAACCGATTAGCGGGGAGGTACGAGCAGTACTTC,CASNRLAGRYEQYF,TRBD2,TRBJ2-7,TRBV28,many
TGTGCCAGCTTTCACGCCGGGAGTAGCAATCAGCCCCAGCATTTT,CASFHAGSSNQPQHF,.,TRBJ1-5,TRBV28,.
TGTGCCAGTACCCCCATCGGGAGCTCCTACGAGCAGTACTTC,CASTPIGSSYEQYF,.,TRBJ2-7,TRBV28,many
TGTGCCAGCAGCTTCCAGGATACGCAGTATTTT,CASSFQDTQYF,.,TRBJ2-3,TRBV7-2,many
TGTGCCAGCAGTCCCGAACTGGTGAACACTGAAGCTTTCTTT,CASSPELVNTEAFF,.,TRBJ1-1,TRBV6-2/TRBV6-3,.
TGTGCCAGCAGCCTACTAGCGGGAGGTTTCCAAGAGACCCAGTACTTC,CASSLLAGGFQETQYF,TRBD2,TRBJ2-5,TRBV6-1,few
TGTGCCAGCAGCTTAGTCGTCGGGTACTACGAGCAGTACTTC,CASSLVVGYYEQYF,.,TRBJ2-7,TRBV7-9,many
TGTGCCAGCTCAGGCCGGGAGGGTGATAATTCACCCCTCCACTTT,CASSGREGDNSPLHF,.,TRBJ1-6,TRBV18,many
TGTGCCAGCAGTGAATGGACCTACGAGCAGTACTTC,CASSEWTYEQYF,.,TRBJ2-7,TRBV27,.
TGTGCCAGCTCACCACCTAGTCACTACGAGCAGTACTTC,CASSPPSHYEQYF,.,TRBJ2-7,TRBV14,.
TGTGCCAGCAAAACAGGTCCAGACGCCCAGTACTTC,CASKTGPDAQYF,.,TRBJ2-5,TRBV6-5,.